This T cell receptor (beta chain) was recovered during a study of T cell repertoires in cytomegalovirus infection. On the study more broadly: Public signatures in TCR beta pointed to CMV infection and matching HLA type.

This clonotype has a count of ten or more. What it binds is unknown. Overall study findings and caveats: HLA-C-restricted CMV clonotypes gave the most frequent clonotype in two of eight donors.

In germline, CDR1 is MNHEY, CDR2 SVGAGI. The CDR3 sequence is 15 residues long. V lost 4 bases, J lost 4 bases, and 16 bases lay in between. TCRdb reprocessed the reads with MiXCR, giving one entry per CDR3 protein. The sample carries 700,000 to 850,000 distinct CDR3 sequences, 32% recorded once. The chain carries TRBV6-5 and TRBJ1-2; D may be TRBD1 (6 bases). The sequences come from cultured CD8+ T cells from PBMCs, collected from culture after CMV antigen stimulation. The source is a human donor in good health (CMV status not recorded). Some clones in this sample may be carry-over from other donors' samples. CDR3 region: CASSSPGGGGYGYTF. CDR3 in DNA: TGTGCCAGCAGTTCGCCTGGGGGCGGAGGCTATGGCTACACCTTC.